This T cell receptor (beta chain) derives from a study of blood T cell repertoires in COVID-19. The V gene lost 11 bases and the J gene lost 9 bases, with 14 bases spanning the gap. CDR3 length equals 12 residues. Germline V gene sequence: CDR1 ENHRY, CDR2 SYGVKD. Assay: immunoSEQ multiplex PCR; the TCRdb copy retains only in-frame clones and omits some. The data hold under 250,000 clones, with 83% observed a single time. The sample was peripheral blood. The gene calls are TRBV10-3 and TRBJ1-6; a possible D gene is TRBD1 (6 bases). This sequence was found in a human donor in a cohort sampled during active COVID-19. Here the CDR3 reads CAVQGTSSPLHF. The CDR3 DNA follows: TGTGCCGTACAGGGAACAAGTTCACCCCTCCACTTT.